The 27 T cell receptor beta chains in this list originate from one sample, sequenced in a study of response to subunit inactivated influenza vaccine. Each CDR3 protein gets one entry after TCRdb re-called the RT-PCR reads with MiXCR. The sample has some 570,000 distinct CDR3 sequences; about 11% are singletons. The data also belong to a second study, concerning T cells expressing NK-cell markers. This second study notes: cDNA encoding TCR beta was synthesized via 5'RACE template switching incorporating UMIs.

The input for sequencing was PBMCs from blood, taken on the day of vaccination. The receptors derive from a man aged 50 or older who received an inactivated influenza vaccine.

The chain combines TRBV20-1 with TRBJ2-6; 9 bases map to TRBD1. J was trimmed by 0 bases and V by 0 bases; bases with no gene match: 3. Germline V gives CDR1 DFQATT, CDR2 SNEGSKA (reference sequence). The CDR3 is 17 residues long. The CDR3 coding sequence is TGCAGTGCTAGAGATGGACAGGGGAGCTCTGGGGCCAACGTCCTGACTTTC. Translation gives CSARDGQGSSGANVLTF.

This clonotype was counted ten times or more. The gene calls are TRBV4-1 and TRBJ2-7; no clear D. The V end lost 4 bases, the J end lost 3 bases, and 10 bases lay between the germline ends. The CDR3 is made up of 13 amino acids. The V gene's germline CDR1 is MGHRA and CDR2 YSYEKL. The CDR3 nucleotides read TGCGCCAGCAGCCCCTGGCTACGCTACGAGCAGTACTTC. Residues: CASSPWLRYEQYF.

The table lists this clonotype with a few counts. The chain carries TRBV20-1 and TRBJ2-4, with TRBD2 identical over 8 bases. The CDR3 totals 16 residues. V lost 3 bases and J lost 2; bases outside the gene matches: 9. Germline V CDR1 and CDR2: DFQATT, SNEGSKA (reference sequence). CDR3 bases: TGCAGTGCTAGCCCAGGACTAGCTCCACCCAAAAACATTCAGTACTTC. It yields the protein CSASPGLAPPKNIQYF.

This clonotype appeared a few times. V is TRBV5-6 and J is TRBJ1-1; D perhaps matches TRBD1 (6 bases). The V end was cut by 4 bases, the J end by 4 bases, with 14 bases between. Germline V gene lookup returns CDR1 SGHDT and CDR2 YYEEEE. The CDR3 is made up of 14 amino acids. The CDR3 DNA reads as TGTGCCAGCAGCCCCGGGGGGGGGCGCACTGAAGCTTTCTTT. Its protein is CASSPGGGRTEAFF.

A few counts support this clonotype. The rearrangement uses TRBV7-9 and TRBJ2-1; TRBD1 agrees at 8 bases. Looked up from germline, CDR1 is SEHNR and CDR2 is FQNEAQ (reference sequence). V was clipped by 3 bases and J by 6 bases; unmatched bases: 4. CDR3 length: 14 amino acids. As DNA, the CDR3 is TGTGCCAGCAGCTTCGGACAGGGCCTCAATGAGCAGTTCTTC. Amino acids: CASSFGQGLNEQFF.

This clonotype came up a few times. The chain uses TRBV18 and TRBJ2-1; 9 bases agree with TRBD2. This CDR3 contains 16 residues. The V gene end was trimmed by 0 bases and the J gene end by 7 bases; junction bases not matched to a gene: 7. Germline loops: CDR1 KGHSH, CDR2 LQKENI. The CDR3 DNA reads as TGTGCCAGCTCACCACCGGGACTAGCCCCTACAAATGAGCAGTTCTTC. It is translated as CASSPPGLAPTNEQFF.

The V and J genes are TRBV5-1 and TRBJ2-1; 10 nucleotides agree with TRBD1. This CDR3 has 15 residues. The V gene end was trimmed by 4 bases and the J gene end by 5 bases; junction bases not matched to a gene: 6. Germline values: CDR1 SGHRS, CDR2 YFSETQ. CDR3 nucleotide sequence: TGCGCCAGCAGCAACCGGGACAGGGGCGACAATGAGCAGTTCTTC. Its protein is CASSNRDRGDNEQFF. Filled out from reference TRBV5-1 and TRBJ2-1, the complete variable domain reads KAGVTQTPRYLIKTRGQQVTLSCSPISGHRSVSWYQQTPGQGLQFLFEYFSETQRNKGNFPGRFSGRQFSNSRSEMNVSTLELGDSALYLCASSNRDRGDNEQFFGPGTRLTVL.

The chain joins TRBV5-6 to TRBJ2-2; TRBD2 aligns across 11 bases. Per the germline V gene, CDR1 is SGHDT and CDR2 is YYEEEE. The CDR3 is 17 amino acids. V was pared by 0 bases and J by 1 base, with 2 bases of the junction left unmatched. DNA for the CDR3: TGTGCCAGCAGCTTGGGACTAGCGGGACTGAACACCGGGGAGCTGTTTTTT. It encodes CASSLGLAGLNTGELFF.

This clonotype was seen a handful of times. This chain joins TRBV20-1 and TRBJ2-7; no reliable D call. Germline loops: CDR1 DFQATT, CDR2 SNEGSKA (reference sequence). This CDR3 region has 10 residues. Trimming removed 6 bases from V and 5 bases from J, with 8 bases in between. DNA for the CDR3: TGCAGTGCAACAAGGGACGAGCAGTACTTC. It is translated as CSATRDEQYF.

The DNA for the CDR3 is TGTGCCAGCAGCCGTCTAGCGGGGGGCCTCCCCTCCTACAATGAGCAGTTCTTC. This encodes CASSRLAGGLPSYNEQFF. The chain is built from TRBV4-2 and TRBJ2-1; 11 nucleotides align to TRBD2. The CDR3 covers 18 residues. The germline gives CDR1 LGHNA, CDR2 YNFKEQ. The junction had 8 bases not matched to a gene; V was cut back by 4 bases and J by 0 bases.

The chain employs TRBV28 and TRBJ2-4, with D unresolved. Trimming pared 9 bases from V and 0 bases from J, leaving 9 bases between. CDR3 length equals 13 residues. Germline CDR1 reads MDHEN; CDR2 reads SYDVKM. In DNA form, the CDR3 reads TGTGCCAGACGACCGTTAGCCAAAAACATTCAGTACTTC. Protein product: CARRPLAKNIQYF.

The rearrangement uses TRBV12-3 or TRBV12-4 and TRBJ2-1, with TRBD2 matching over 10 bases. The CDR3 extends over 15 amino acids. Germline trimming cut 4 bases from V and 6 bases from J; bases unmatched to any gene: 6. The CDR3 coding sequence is TGTGCCAGCAGTTCCCCTAGCGGGAGTGGCAATGAGCAGTTCTTC. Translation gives CASSSPSGSGNEQFF.

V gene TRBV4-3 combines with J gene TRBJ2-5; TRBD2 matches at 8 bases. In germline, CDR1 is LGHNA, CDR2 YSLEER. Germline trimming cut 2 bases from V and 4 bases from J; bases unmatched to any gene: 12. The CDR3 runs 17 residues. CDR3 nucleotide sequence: TGCGCCAGCAGCCAAAAGGGTTCCGGGACTAGAGGAGAGACCCAGTACTTC. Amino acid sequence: CASSQKGSGTRGETQYF.

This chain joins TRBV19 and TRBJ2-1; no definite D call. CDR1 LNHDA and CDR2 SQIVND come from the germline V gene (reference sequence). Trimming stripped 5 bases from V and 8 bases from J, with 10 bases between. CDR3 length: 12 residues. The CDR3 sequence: CASSWAWDEQFF. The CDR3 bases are TGTGCCAGTAGTTGGGCGTGGGATGAGCAGTTCTTC. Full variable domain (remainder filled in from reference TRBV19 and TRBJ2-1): DGGITQSPKYLFRKEGQNVTLSCEQNLNHDAMYWYRQDPGQGLRLIYYSQIVNDFQKGDIAEGYSVSREKKESFPLTVTSAQKNPTAFYLCASSWAWDEQFFGPGTRLTVL.

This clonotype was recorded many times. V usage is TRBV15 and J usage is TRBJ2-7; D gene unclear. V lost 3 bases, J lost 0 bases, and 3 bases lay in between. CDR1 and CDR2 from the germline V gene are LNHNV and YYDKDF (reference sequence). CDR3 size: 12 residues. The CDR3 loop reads CATSSNSYEQYF. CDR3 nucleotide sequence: TGTGCCACCAGCAGCAACTCCTACGAGCAGTACTTC.

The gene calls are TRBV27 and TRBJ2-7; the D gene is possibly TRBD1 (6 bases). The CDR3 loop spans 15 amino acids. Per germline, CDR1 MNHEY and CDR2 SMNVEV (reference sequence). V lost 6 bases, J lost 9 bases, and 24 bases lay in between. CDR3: CASRRLGSQGVAQYF. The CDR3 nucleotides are TGTGCCAGCAGGCGGCTAGGGTCACAGGGAGTGGCGCAGTACTTC.

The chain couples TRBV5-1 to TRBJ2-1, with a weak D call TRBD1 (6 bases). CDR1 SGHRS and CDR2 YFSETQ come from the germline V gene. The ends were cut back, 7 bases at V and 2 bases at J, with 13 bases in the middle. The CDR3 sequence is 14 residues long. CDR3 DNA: TGCGCCAGCCAACCCGGGACACCCTACAATGAGCAGTTCTTC. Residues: CASQPGTPYNEQFF.

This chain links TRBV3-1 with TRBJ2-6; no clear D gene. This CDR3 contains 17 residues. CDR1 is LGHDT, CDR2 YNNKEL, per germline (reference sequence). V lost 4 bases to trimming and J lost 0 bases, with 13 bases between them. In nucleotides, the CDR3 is TGTGCCAGCAGCCCGAAAGGTCATCACTCTGGGGCCAACGTCCTGACTTTC. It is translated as CASSPKGHHSGANVLTF.

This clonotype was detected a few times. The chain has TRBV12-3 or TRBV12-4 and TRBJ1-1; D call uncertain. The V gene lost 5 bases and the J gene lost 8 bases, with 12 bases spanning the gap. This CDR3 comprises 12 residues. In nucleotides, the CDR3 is TGTGCCAGCAGTGAATTGGGGATGGAAGCTTTCTTT. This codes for CASSELGMEAFF.

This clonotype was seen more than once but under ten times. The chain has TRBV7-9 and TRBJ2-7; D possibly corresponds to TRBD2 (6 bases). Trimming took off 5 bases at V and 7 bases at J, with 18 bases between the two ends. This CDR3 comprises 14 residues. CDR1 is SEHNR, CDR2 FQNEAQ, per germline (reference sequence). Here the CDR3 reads CASSPRGNSGEQYF. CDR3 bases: TGTGCCAGCAGCCCGCGGGGAAACTCAGGAGAGCAGTACTTC.

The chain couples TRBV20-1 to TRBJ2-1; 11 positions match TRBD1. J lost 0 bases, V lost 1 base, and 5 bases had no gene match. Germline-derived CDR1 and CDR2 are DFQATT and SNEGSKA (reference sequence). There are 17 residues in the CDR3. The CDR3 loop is CSARAGQGGSSYNEQFF. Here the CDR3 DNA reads TGCAGTGCTAGAGCGGGACAGGGGGGGAGCTCCTACAATGAGCAGTTCTTC.

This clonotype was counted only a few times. The CDR3: CASSVVQGSYNEQFF. In nucleotides, the CDR3 is TGTGCCAGCAGTGTTGTGCAGGGAAGTTACAATGAGCAGTTCTTC. The chain is built from TRBV25-1 and TRBJ2-1; possible D gene TRBD1, 5 bases. Germline V gives CDR1 MGHDK, CDR2 SYGVNS. This CDR3 region has 15 residues. The germline V and J ends were trimmed by 4 bases and 4 bases, with 14 bases remaining between them. Full variable domain (remainder filled in from reference TRBV25-1 and TRBJ2-1): EADIYQTPRYLVIGTGKKITLECSQTMGHDKMYWYQQDPGMELHLIHYSYGVNSTEKGDLSSESTVSRIRTEHFPLTLESARPSHTSQYLCASSVVQGSYNEQFFGPGTRLTVL.

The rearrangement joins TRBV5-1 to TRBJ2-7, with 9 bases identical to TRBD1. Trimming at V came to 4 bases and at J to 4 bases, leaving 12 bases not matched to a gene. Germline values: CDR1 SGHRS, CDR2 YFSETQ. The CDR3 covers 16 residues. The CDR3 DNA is TGCGCCAGCAGCCCGGTCCGGGACAGGGAAATTTACGAGCAGTACTTC. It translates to CASSPVRDREIYEQYF.

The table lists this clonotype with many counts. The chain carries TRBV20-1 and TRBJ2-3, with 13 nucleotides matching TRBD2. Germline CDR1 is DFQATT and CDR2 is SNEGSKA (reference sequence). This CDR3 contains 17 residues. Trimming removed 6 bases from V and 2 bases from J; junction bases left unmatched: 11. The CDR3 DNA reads TGCAGTGCCCACCCCGGGACTAGCGGGGCTTTCACAGATACGCAGTATTTT. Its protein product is CSAHPGTSGAFTDTQYF.

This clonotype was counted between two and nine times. The CDR3 here is CASSLIFYGSQETQYF. CDR3 coding DNA: TGCGCCAGCAGCCTGATCTTTTACGGCAGCCAAGAGACCCAGTACTTC. The chain carries TRBV5-1 and TRBJ2-5, with D unclear. The CDR3 is 16 amino acids. The V end was cut by 4 bases, the J end by 1 base, with 17 bases between. CDR1 is SGHRS, CDR2 YFSETQ, per germline. Supplemented by reference TRBV5-1 and TRBJ2-5, the full variable domain reads KAGVTQTPRYLIKTRGQQVTLSCSPISGHRSVSWYQQTPGQGLQFLFEYFSETQRNKGNFPGRFSGRQFSNSRSEMNVSTLELGDSALYLCASSLIFYGSQETQYFGPGTRLLVL.

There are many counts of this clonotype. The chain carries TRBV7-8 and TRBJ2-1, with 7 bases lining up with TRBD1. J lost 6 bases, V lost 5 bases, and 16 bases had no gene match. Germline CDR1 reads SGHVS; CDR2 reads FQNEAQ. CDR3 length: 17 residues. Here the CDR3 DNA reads TGTGCCAGCAGCCCCCGCCAGACAGGGTTTAAGGGCAATGAGCAGTTCTTC. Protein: CASSPRQTGFKGNEQFF.

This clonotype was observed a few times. The DNA of the CDR3 is TGTGCCAGCAGCTTCTTACAGGGGAACTACATGAGACTAGCGGTAGAGACCCAGTACTTC. Its protein product is CASSFLQGNYMRLAVETQYF. The chain carries TRBV7-8 and TRBJ2-5; TRBD2 matches 9 bases. Germline-derived CDR1 and CDR2 are SGHVS and FQNEAQ. The CDR3 runs 20 residues. Unmatched junction bases numbered 21, after V lost 3 bases and J lost 4 bases.